These 23 T cell receptor beta chains were all obtained from the same sample, sequenced in a study of blood T cells in healthy people across ages. A second PCR of about 7 to 11 cycles used a sample-barcoded 5' primer and a J-beta primer mix. MiXCR, run by TCRdb on the 5' RACE reads, gives a single entry per CDR3 protein. This table holds 600,000 to 800,000 distinct CDR3 sequences, more than 20% found once. Sequenced input: blood. These receptors were taken from a man in his 70s in good health.

The chain couples TRBV20-1 to TRBJ2-1, with 9 bases identical to TRBD2. The CDR3 consists of 16 residues. V was clipped by 1 base and J by 4 bases; unmatched bases: 8. Germline values: CDR1 DFQATT, CDR2 SNEGSKA (reference sequence). The CDR3 coding sequence is TGCAGTGCTAGAGTGTCTAGCGGGAAATATTACAATGAGCAGTTCTTC. It encodes CSARVSSGKYYNEQFF.

CDR3 coding DNA: TGCAGCGTGGACAGGGAGAACACAGATACGCAGTATTTT. It encodes CSVDRENTDTQYF. The chain recombines TRBV29-1 with TRBJ2-3; 8 bases match TRBD1. The CDR3 length is 13 residues. V shed 6 bases, J shed 2 bases, and the junction held 4 bases outside the gene matches. Looked up from germline, CDR1 is SQVTM and CDR2 is ANQGSEA.

The chain recombines TRBV20-1 with TRBJ1-1, with a possible D match to TRBD1 (6 bases). Trimming pared 0 bases from V and 0 bases from J, leaving 11 bases between. The CDR3 is made up of 15 amino acids. The germline V gene has CDR1 DFQATT and CDR2 SNEGSKA (reference sequence). CDR3 nucleotides: TGCAGTGCTAGAGATGCGGACAGTTTGAACACTGAAGCTTTCTTT. It yields the protein CSARDADSLNTEAFF.

This chain joins TRBV10-3 and TRBJ2-7, with TRBD2 matching over 9 bases. Germline V gene sequence: CDR1 ENHRY, CDR2 SYGVKD. This CDR3 region has 14 residues. After removal of 3 bases from V and 2 bases from J, the junction contained 2 bases not matched to a gene. This CDR3 is CAISDLAGAYEQYF. The CDR3 DNA is TGTGCCATCAGTGATTTAGCGGGGGCCTACGAGCAGTACTTC.

A few counts support this clonotype. The chain is built from TRBV20-1 and TRBJ2-5, with D possibly being TRBD1 or TRBD2 (5 bases each). The DNA matches TRBJ2-7 better at its end, which makes the J call doubtful. From germline, CDR1 is DFQATT and CDR2 SNEGSKA (reference sequence). The CDR3 runs to 15 residues. CDR3 amino acids: CSARVKGQGENEQYF. The CDR3 DNA reads TGCAGTGCTAGAGTTAAGGGCCAAGGGGAGAACGAGCAGTACTTC.

This clonotype was detected many times. Here the CDR3 DNA reads TGCGCCAGCAGCTTGGCCCTACAGGGCACCTACGAGCAGTACTTC. Residues: CASSLALQGTYEQYF. V gene TRBV5-1 combines with J gene TRBJ2-7, with D maybe TRBD1 (6 bases). CDR1 is SGHRS and CDR2 is YFSETQ in the germline V gene. V was pared by 0 bases and J by 2 bases, with 12 bases between. CDR3 size: 15 residues. The full variable domain, rest sourced from reference TRBV5-1 and TRBJ2-7, is KAGVTQTPRYLIKTRGQQVTLSCSPISGHRSVSWYQQTPGQGLQFLFEYFSETQRNKGNFPGRFSGRQFSNSRSEMNVSTLELGDSALYLCASSLALQGTYEQYFGPGTRLTVT.

This clonotype was counted only a few times. The J gene is TRBJ1-1, the V gene TRBV12-3 or TRBV12-4; D unclear. The CDR3 has 11 amino acids. V lost 10 bases and J 1 base, leaving 7 bases between the germline ends. The CDR3, as DNA: TGTGCCACCTGTCAGAACACTGAAGCTTTCTTT. As protein: CATCQNTEAFF.

For this clonotype: A read error may be the cause here, since a much bigger clone is one base away. The chain couples TRBV7-2 to TRBJ2-5; the D gene is possibly TRBD2 (5 bases). The CDR3 has 15 amino acids. Germline CDR1 reads SGHTA; CDR2 reads FQGNSA. The CDR3: CASRTWAGSYNERFF. CDR3 DNA: TGTGCCAGCAGGACCTGGGCGGGTTCCTACAATGAGCGGTTCTTC.

This chain links TRBV5-6 with TRBJ2-7, with 12 bases fitting TRBD2. The CDR3 has 19 residues. CDR1 is SGHDT, CDR2 YYEEEE, per germline. V was pared by 0 bases and J by 0 bases, with 10 bases of the junction left unmatched. The CDR3 protein is CASSLAETSGSYFSYEQYF. CDR3 DNA sequence: TGTGCCAGCAGCTTGGCCGAGACTAGCGGGAGTTACTTCTCCTACGAGCAGTACTTC.

The chain uses TRBV15 and TRBJ2-5; 9 bases align to TRBD2. The CDR3 has 14 residues. The V gene's germline CDR1 is LNHNV and CDR2 YYDKDF (reference sequence). The V gene end was trimmed by 0 bases and the J gene end by 6 bases; junction bases not matched to a gene: 2. CDR3 coding DNA: TGTGCCACCAGCAGAGATGGGACTAGCCAGACCCAGTACTTC. Encoded protein: CATSRDGTSQTQYF.

Regarding this clonotype: Just one base apart from a much larger clone, this may be a read error. This rearrangement joins TRBV5-1 to TRBJ1-4; 7 bases are a match to TRBD1. The CDR3 extends over 16 amino acids. V lost 7 bases, J lost 3 bases, and 12 bases stayed unmatched. Germline V gene lookup returns CDR1 SGHRS and CDR2 YFSETQ. This CDR3 reads CASCIGTVAANEKLFF. DNA for the CDR3: TGCGCCAGCTGCATTGGGACAGTAGCGGCTAATGAAAAACTGTTTTTT.

The J gene is TRBJ2-3, the V gene TRBV6-6; D perhaps matches TRBD2 (6 bases). The V gene's germline CDR1 is MNHNY and CDR2 SVGAGI (reference sequence). This CDR3 contains 14 residues. The CDR3 sequence: CGCVAGSRPDTQYF. Here the CDR3 DNA reads TGTGGTTGTGTGGCGGGGAGTCGGCCAGATACGCAGTATTTT.

This clonotype was recorded only once. The CDR3 here is CATSRDAGGGTDTQYF. CDR3 DNA sequence: TGTGCCACCAGCAGAGATGCGGGGGGAGGCACAGATACGCAGTATTTT. The genes are TRBV15 and TRBJ2-3, with 8 bases matching TRBD2. V was clipped by 0 bases and J by 1 base; unmatched bases: 3. The CDR3 loop spans 16 amino acids. Per the germline V gene, CDR1 is LNHNV and CDR2 is YYDKDF (reference sequence).

The sample holds a few counts of this clonotype. The V gene is TRBV6-2 or TRBV6-3, the J gene TRBJ2-5; a possible D gene is TRBD2 (6 bases). CDR1 and CDR2 from the germline V gene are MNHEY and SVGEGT. Trimming removed 4 bases at V and 5 bases at J, with 20 bases between. This CDR3 is built from 16 residues. In DNA, the CDR3 is TGTGCCAGCAGTTTTACCGGGACTGCGGTCGGGGAGACCCAGTACTTC. This encodes CASSFTGTAVGETQYF.

This clonotype was found many times. The V and J genes are TRBV5-1 and TRBJ2-7, with D perhaps TRBD1 (6 bases). Trimming stripped 0 bases from V and 2 bases from J, with 6 bases between. The CDR3 runs to 13 residues. Per the germline V gene, CDR1 is SGHRS and CDR2 is YFSETQ. The CDR3 region has the DNA TGCGCCAGCAGCTTGGACAGGGCCTACGAGCAGTACTTC. Translation gives CASSLDRAYEQYF.

This clonotype has just a few counts. In DNA form, the CDR3 reads TGCGCCAGCAGCCAAGAACAGGCGCGGCTCACTGAAGCTTTCTTT. The encoded protein is CASSQEQARLTEAFF. The chain recombines TRBV4-1 with TRBJ1-1; weak D call: TRBD1 (5 bases). Germline CDR1 MGHRA, CDR2 YSYEKL. The ends were cut back, 0 bases at V and 4 bases at J, with 12 bases in the middle. This CDR3 is built from 15 residues.

This clonotype has a handful of counts. J is TRBJ1-1 and V is TRBV6-2 or TRBV6-3, with D perhaps matching TRBD1 (6 bases). CDR1 and CDR2 from the germline V gene are MNHEY and SVGEGT. CDR3 length equals 14 residues. Between the trimmed V and J ends, which lost 8 bases and 0 bases, there was a span of 13 bases. The CDR3 reads CASGRGQVNTEAFF. The CDR3 coding sequence is TGTGCCAGCGGAAGGGGACAAGTGAACACTGAAGCTTTCTTT.

Worth noting for this clonotype: The final CDR3 position lacks the conserved phenylalanine or tryptophan, pointing to a likely read error. CDR3 nucleotide sequence: TGTGCCAGCAGCTTCGTGGGGCGCCCACTAAACACTGAAGCTTTCTCT. Its translation is CASSFVGRPLNTEAFS. V usage is TRBV5-6 and J usage is TRBJ1-1, with D possibly being TRBD1 (5 bases). V lost 2 bases and J 2 bases, leaving 16 bases between the germline ends. The V gene's germline CDR1 is SGHDT and CDR2 YYEEEE. The CDR3 length is 16 residues.

This chain connects TRBV18 to TRBJ1-4, with TRBD1 matching over 9 bases. The CDR3 sequence is 14 residues long. From germline, CDR1 is KGHSH and CDR2 LQKENI. V lost 7 bases and J lost 5; bases outside the gene matches: 5. For the CDR3, the DNA is TGTGCCAGCTTACCTGACAGGGGGAATGAAAAACTGTTTTTT. Translating gives CASLPDRGNEKLFF. Looking up the rest from reference TRBV18 and TRBJ1-4 gives the full variable domain: NAGVMQNPRHLVRRRGQEARLRCSPMKGHSHVYWYRQLPEEGLKFMVYLQKENIIDESGMPKERFSAEFPKEGPSILRIQQVVRGDSAAYFCASLPDRGNEKLFFGSGTQLSVL.

V is TRBV2 and J is TRBJ1-4; unclear D gene. The germline CDR1 and CDR2 sequences are SNHLY and FYNNEI. The CDR3 runs 13 residues. V dropped 2 bases and J dropped 2 bases, with 3 bases sitting between them. The CDR3 is CASSESTNEKLFF. In nucleotides, the CDR3 is TGTGCCAGCAGTGAATCTACTAATGAAAAACTGTTTTTT.

A few counts support this clonotype. This chain connects TRBV20-1 to TRBJ2-4, with D uncertain. Trimming left V 5 bases short and J 7 bases short, with 9 bases between. CDR3 length: 11 residues. Looked up from germline, CDR1 is DFQATT and CDR2 is SNEGSKA (reference sequence). In DNA form, the CDR3 reads TGCAGTGCTCCCCAACAGAACATTCAGTACTTC. It is translated as CSAPQQNIQYF.

The table lists this clonotype with a few counts. J is TRBJ2-5 and V is TRBV20-1; TRBD1 might be the D (6 bases). The J call could be wrong; TRBJ2-7 is a better fit for the DNA end. The length of the CDR3 is 13 residues. Germline V CDR1 and CDR2: DFQATT, SNEGSKA (reference sequence). The CDR3 sequence is CSAPRTEDSEQYF. CDR3 bases: TGCAGTGCACCGCGGACAGAGGACAGCGAGCAGTACTTC.

The chain uses TRBV29-1 and TRBJ2-4; unclear D gene. This CDR3 region has 11 residues. Germline assignment: CDR1 SQVTM and CDR2 ANQGSEA. V was clipped by 1 base and J by 8 bases, with 6 bases between them. CDR3 sequence reads: CSVEGGHIQYF. DNA for the CDR3: TGCAGCGTTGAAGGGGGTCACATTCAGTACTTC.